The 19 T cell receptor beta chains given below trace back to one sample, sequenced in a study of cytomegalovirus exposure and HLA in healthy donors. Sequenced by immunoSEQ multiplex PCR; TCRdb stores in-frame clones only, minus some. The data hold some 60,000 clones, with approximately 96% observed a single time. Sequenced material: PBMCs. The receptors here all came from a man younger than 30 in good health and CMV-seronegative.

The genes are TRBV6-6 and TRBJ2-7; the D gene is possibly TRBD1 (6 bases). The CDR3 extends over 15 amino acids. The germline gives CDR1 MNHNY, CDR2 SVGAGI (reference sequence). V lost 9 bases and J lost 2, with 20 bases in between. Here the CDR3 DNA reads TGTGCCAGTACTTATATACAGGGTGTCACCTACGAGCAGTACTTC. Amino acid sequence: CASTYIQGVTYEQYF.

The chain uses TRBV5-1 and TRBJ2-1, with 7 positions matching TRBD1. Germline V gene lookup returns CDR1 SGHRS and CDR2 YFSETQ. The CDR3 runs to 16 residues. The trim removed 0 bases at V and 1 base at J, leaving 4 bases unmatched. CDR3 protein: CASSLETGSSYNEQFF. The CDR3 nucleotides are TGCGCCAGCAGCTTGGAGACAGGGAGTTCCTACAATGAGCAGTTCTTC.

V and J are TRBV16 and TRBJ1-5, with 7 bases fitting TRBD1. This CDR3 has 17 amino acids. The V gene end was trimmed by 2 bases and the J gene end by 1 base; junction bases not matched to a gene: 8. Germline V gene sequence: CDR1 KGHSY, CDR2 FQNENV. CDR3 loop: CASSQRPSQGSNQPQHF. CDR3 nucleotide sequence: TGTGCCAGCAGCCAAAGGCCCTCACAGGGGAGCAATCAGCCCCAGCATTTT. Using reference TRBV16 and TRBJ1-5 for the parts outside the CDR3, the full variable domain is GEEVAQTPKHLVRGEGQKAKLYCAPIKGHSYVFWYQQVLKNEFKFLISFQNENVFDETGMPKERFSAKCLPNSPCSLEIQATKLEDSAVYFCASSQRPSQGSNQPQHFGDGTRLSIL.

The chain has TRBV28 and TRBJ2-7, with TRBD1 matching over 10 bases. The V gene end was trimmed by 7 bases and the J gene end by 6 bases; junction bases not matched to a gene: 9. Germline-derived CDR1 and CDR2 are MDHEN and SYDVKM. The CDR3 covers 14 residues. The CDR3 loop reads CASTVAGTGVEQYF. The CDR3 region has the DNA TGTGCCAGCACCGTAGCCGGGACAGGGGTCGAGCAGTACTTC.

The chain employs TRBV7-8 and TRBJ2-7, with unresolved D. The CDR3 is 11 residues long. Germline V gene sequence: CDR1 SGHVS, CDR2 FQNEAQ. The germline V and J ends were trimmed by 8 bases and 3 bases, with 8 bases remaining between them. CDR3 nucleotide sequence: TGTGCCAGCGCGGTCTACTACGAGCAGTACTTC. Residues: CASAVYYEQYF.

This chain links TRBV27 with TRBJ2-7; 9 nucleotides match TRBD1. The V gene's germline CDR1 is MNHEY and CDR2 SMNVEV (reference sequence). The CDR3 is 15 amino acids. Germline trimming cut 4 bases from V and 4 bases from J; bases unmatched to any gene: 8. The CDR3 is CASSSDGTGYYEQYF. The CDR3 nucleotides read TGTGCCAGCAGTTCAGACGGGACAGGGTATTACGAGCAGTACTTC.

The V and J genes are TRBV6-1 and TRBJ1-1; maybe TRBD1 (5 bases). Germline-derived CDR1 and CDR2 are MNHNS and SASEGT. V was shortened by 0 bases and J by 1 base, with 6 bases between the two germline ends. CDR3 length equals 14 residues. The CDR3 region is CASSEAQGNTEAFF. The CDR3 coding sequence is TGTGCCAGCAGTGAAGCGCAGGGGAACACTGAAGCTTTCTTT.

This chain uses TRBV7-2 with TRBJ2-1, with 8 nucleotides matching TRBD1. The CDR3 loop spans 15 amino acids. Germline values: CDR1 SGHTA, CDR2 FQGNSA. Trimming at V came to 5 bases and at J to 7 bases, leaving 10 bases not matched to a gene. CDR3 sequence reads: CASSQRQGLGNEQFF. DNA of the CDR3: TGTGCCAGCAGCCAACGACAGGGGCTAGGGAATGAGCAGTTCTTC.

V and J are TRBV4-1 and TRBJ2-1; 10 nucleotides line up with TRBD2. Trimming removed 5 bases from V and 4 bases from J; junction bases left unmatched: 8. The length of the CDR3 is 16 residues. Germline CDR1 is MGHRA and CDR2 is YSYEKL. CDR3 nucleotide sequence: TGCGCCAGCAGCGCCCGGACTAGCGGAGGTTACAATGAGCAGTTCTTC. It yields the protein CASSARTSGGYNEQFF.

The CDR3 DNA is TGTGCCAGCAGGGGGCGAGGTACGCAGTATTTT. Encoded protein: CASRGRGTQYF. V gene TRBV27 combines with J gene TRBJ2-3; perhaps TRBD1 as D (5 bases). There are 11 residues in the CDR3. Germline CDR1 reads MNHEY; CDR2 reads SMNVEV (reference sequence). V dropped 6 bases and J dropped 8 bases, with 9 bases sitting between them.

V usage is TRBV6-1 and J usage is TRBJ2-2, with D maybe TRBD1 (6 bases). Germline lookup yields CDR1 MNHNS and CDR2 SASEGT. Deletions cut 6 bases from V and 1 base from J, with 6 bases between. This CDR3 is built from 13 residues. The CDR3 here is CASRTGNTGELFF. Here the CDR3 DNA reads TGTGCCAGCAGGACAGGGAACACCGGGGAGCTGTTTTTT.

The sample holds a few counts of this clone. The chain employs TRBV5-1 and TRBJ1-1, with 7 nucleotides matching TRBD1. V lost 4 bases to trimming and J lost 2 bases; unmatched junction nucleotides: 8. CDR3 length: 15 amino acids. Germline CDR1 reads SGHRS; CDR2 reads YFSETQ. Written as DNA, the CDR3 is TGCGCCAGCAGCACGAAACAGGGGTTAAACACTGAAGCTTTCTTT. Its protein is CASSTKQGLNTEAFF.

The chain links TRBV18 to TRBJ2-5, with 8 bases aligning to TRBD2. This CDR3 comprises 17 residues. Germline V gives CDR1 KGHSH, CDR2 LQKENI. Losses at the gene ends were 3 bases for V and 2 bases for J; bases not matched to a gene: 11. This CDR3 reads CASSPLPPAGGQETQYF. DNA for the CDR3: TGTGCCAGCTCACCGCTCCCCCCCGCGGGAGGTCAAGAGACCCAGTACTTC.

V is TRBV5-1 and J is TRBJ2-1, with TRBD2 matching 7 bases. With 0 bases clipped from V and 3 bases from J, the junction kept 12 bases outside the gene matches. CDR1 is SGHRS, CDR2 YFSETQ, per germline. CDR3 length equals 18 residues. CDR3 loop: CASSLAGRGEQIYNEQFF. The DNA of the CDR3 is TGCGCCAGCAGCTTGGCTGGGAGGGGTGAACAAATCTACAATGAGCAGTTCTTC.

V gene TRBV13 combines with J gene TRBJ2-7; TRBD2 aligns across 8 bases. Germline loops: CDR1 PRHDT, CDR2 FYEKMQ (reference sequence). The CDR3 totals 16 residues. After removal of 5 bases from V and 6 bases from J, the junction contained 15 bases not matched to a gene. CDR3 in DNA: TGTGCCAGCAGCCCCCGGGTAACGGGAGGGGGTGGCGAGCAGTACTTC. Translated: CASSPRVTGGGGEQYF.

The gene calls are TRBV19 and TRBJ2-3; 7 nucleotides line up with TRBD2. The CDR3 is 17 residues long. Germline CDR1 reads LNHDA; CDR2 reads SQIVND (reference sequence). V lost 1 base to trimming and J lost 2 bases; unmatched junction nucleotides: 9. CDR3 protein: CASSIGGGDSITDTQYF. CDR3 DNA sequence: TGTGCCAGTAGTATAGGGGGAGGGGACTCAATCACAGATACGCAGTATTTT.

V usage is TRBV2 and J usage is TRBJ2-3; TRBD2 agrees at 12 bases. CDR3 length equals 15 residues. Germline CDR1 and CDR2: SNHLY and FYNNEI. After removal of 6 bases from V and 4 bases from J, the junction contained 5 bases not matched to a gene. CDR3: CASRRLAGVPDTQYF. The DNA for the CDR3 is TGTGCCAGCAGGCGACTAGCGGGAGTTCCAGATACGCAGTATTTT.

The V gene is TRBV28, the J gene TRBJ2-1; 8 bases match TRBD1. The V segment lost 6 bases and the J segment 8 bases; nucleotides outside the gene matches: 12. Germline V CDR1 and CDR2: MDHEN, SYDVKM. The CDR3 loop spans 15 amino acids. CDR3 residues: CASSPTGQVIYEQFF. For the CDR3, the DNA is TGTGCCAGCAGCCCGACGGGACAGGTGATTTATGAGCAGTTCTTC.

The chain links TRBV6-1 to TRBJ2-1; 14 bases agree with TRBD2. The CDR3 covers 19 residues. J was trimmed by 0 bases and V by 4 bases; bases with no gene match: 8. Per germline, CDR1 MNHNS and CDR2 SASEGT. In DNA, the CDR3 is TGTGCCAGCAGTGCTCTAGTCGGGACTAGCGGGAGCTCCTACAATGAGCAGTTCTTC. Translating gives CASSALVGTSGSSYNEQFF.